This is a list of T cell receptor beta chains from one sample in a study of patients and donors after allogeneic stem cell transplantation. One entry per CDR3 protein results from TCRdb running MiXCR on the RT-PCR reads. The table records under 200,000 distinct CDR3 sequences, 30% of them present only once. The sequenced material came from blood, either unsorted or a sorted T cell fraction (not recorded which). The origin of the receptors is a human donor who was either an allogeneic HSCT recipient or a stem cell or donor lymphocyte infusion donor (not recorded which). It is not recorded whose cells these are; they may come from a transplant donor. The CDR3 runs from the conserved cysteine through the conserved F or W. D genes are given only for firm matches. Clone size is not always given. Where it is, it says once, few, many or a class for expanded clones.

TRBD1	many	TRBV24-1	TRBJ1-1	TGTGCCACCTGCTGCGACAGGGAGATGAACACTGAAGCTTTCTTT	CATCCDREMNTEAFF
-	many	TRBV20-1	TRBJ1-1	TGCAGTGCTGCTCGGGGGAACACTGAAGCTTTCTTT	CSAARGNTEAFF
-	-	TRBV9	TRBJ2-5	TGTGCCAGCAGCGTAGCTAAACTAGCCGGAGAGACCCAGTACTTC	CASSVAKLAGETQYF
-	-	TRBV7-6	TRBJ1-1	TGTGCCAGCAGCTCGCTGATACTCACTGAAGCTTTCTTT	CASSSLILTEAFF
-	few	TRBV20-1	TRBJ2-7	TGCAGTGCTAGAGATCCCACAGGCTCCTACGAGCAGTACTTC	CSARDPTGSYEQYF
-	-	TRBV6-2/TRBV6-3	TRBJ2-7	TGTGCCAGCAGTTACTGGGTCCTAGTCGAACCGGAGCAGTACTTC	CASSYWVLVEPEQYF
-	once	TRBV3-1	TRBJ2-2	TGTGCCAGCGGGGGGTTAATCACCGGGGAGCTGTTTTTT	CASGGLITGELFF
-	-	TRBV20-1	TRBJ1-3	TGCAGTGCTAGACGAGGGGACACCATATATTTT	CSARRGDTIYF
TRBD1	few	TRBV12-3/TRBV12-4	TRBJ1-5	TGTGCCAGCACCCTTCAGGGGGTAGGGCAGCCCCAGCATTTT	CASTLQGVGQPQHF
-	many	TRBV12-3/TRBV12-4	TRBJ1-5	TGTGCCAGCAGTTTCGGGGGCACTCAGCCCCAGCATTTT	CASSFGGTQPQHF
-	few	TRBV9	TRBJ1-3	TGTGCCAGCAGCGTAGAGGCTGGAAACACCATATATTTT	CASSVEAGNTIYF
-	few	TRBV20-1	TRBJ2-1	TGCAGTGCTAGCGCCTACCTTGGATACAATGAGCAGTTCTTC	CSASAYLGYNEQFF
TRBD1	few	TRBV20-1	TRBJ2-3	TGCAGTGCTAGAAACCAGGGGGCAGATACGCAGTATTTT	CSARNQGADTQYF
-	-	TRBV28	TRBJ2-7	TGTGCCAGCAGTTTTTTCGACGGCGAGCAGTACTTC	CASSFFDGEQYF
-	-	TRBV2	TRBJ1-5	TGTGCCAGCACTCGGGGTATATATCAGCCCCAGCATTTT	CASTRGIYQPQHF
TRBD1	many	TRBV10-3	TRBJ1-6	TGTGCCATCAGTGAAGTCGCTGGGACAGGGCGCTCACCCCTCCACTTT	CAISEVAGTGRSPLHF
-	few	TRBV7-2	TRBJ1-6	TGTGCCAGCAGCTTAGCCCTGGACCTCCACTTT	CASSLALDLHF
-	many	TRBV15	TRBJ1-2	TGTGCCACCAGCAGAGATCGCATAACGGCAGGTCGACGCTACACCTTC	CATSRDRITAGRRYTF
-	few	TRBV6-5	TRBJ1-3	TGTGCCAGCATCGCGGACGGAAACACCATATATTTT	CASIADGNTIYF
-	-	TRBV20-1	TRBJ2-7	TGCAGTGCCAGGACAGCGAGGACCTACGAGCAGTACTTC	CSARTARTYEQYF
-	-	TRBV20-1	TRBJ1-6	TGCAGTGTAAGGGGGATGAACAATTCACCCCTCCACTTT	CSVRGMNNSPLHF
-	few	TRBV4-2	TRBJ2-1	TGTGCCAGCAGCCAAGTGGGCCGCAACACCTACAATGAGCAGTTCTTC	CASSQVGRNTYNEQFF
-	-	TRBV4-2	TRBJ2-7	TGTGCCAGCAGCCTTGAGGTCCACTACGAGCAGTACTTC	CASSLEVHYEQYF
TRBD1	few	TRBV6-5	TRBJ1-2	TGTGCCAGCACCAGGGGGTCGGAGTACTATGGCTACACCTTC	CASTRGSEYYGYTF
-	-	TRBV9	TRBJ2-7	TGTGCCAGCAGCCCCTACCTCCACTACGAGCAGTACTTC	CASSPYLHYEQYF
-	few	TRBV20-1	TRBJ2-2	TGCAGTGCTAGAGGGGTAGCGGTAACCGGGGAGCTGTTTTTT	CSARGVAVTGELFF
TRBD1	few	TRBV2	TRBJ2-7	TGTGCCAGCAGTGCCCAGGGGGCAGTCTACGAGCAGTACTTC	CASSAQGAVYEQYF